The 15 T cell receptor beta chains below were found in one sample sequenced in a study of chemoradiotherapy in HPV16-positive cancers. TCRdb's table, derived via immunoSEQ multiplex PCR, lists solely in-frame clones and lacks some. The table records 1,500 to 2,000 clones, more than 75% of them present only once. This sample comprised tumor tissue, obtained from a patient who underwent chemoradiotherapy. Receptors were obtained from a human donor with HPV-associated anogenital cancer.

CDR3 bases: TGTGCCAGCACTATAGGGACAGCTCAGAACACTGAAGCTTTCTTT. This sequence encodes CASTIGTAQNTEAFF. The genes are TRBV6-1 and TRBJ1-1, with 7 nucleotides matching TRBD1. V trimming: 7 bases; J trimming: 1 base; junction bases outside the gene matches: 9. Germline CDR1 and CDR2: MNHNS and SASEGT. This CDR3 is 15 amino acids long.

This chain uses TRBV19 with TRBJ2-5; TRBD2 agrees at 7 bases. Germline V gives CDR1 LNHDA, CDR2 SQIVND (reference sequence). V dropped 3 bases and J dropped 4; count of bases not matched to a gene: 8. The CDR3 covers 15 residues. CDR3 coding DNA: TGTGCCAGTAGTATGCCTGGGGGGGTGGGAGAGACCCAGTACTTC. The encoded protein is CASSMPGGVGETQYF.

The V call is TRBV4-1, the J call TRBJ2-7, with 7 bases aligning to TRBD1. Germline assignment: CDR1 MGHRA and CDR2 YSYEKL. The V and J ends lost 6 bases and 3 bases, in that order; junction bases with no gene match: 11. The CDR3 length is 15 residues. The CDR3 nucleotides read TGCGCCAGCAGTCAAACCGGGGACAGCCTCTACGAGCAGTACTTC. This codes for CASSQTGDSLYEQYF.

This chain connects TRBV7-8 to TRBJ2-7, with 11 positions matching TRBD2. Unmatched junction bases numbered 5, after V lost 6 bases and J lost 1 base. The germline V gene has CDR1 SGHVS and CDR2 FQNEAQ. The CDR3 spans 15 residues. CDR3 DNA sequence: TGTGCCAGCAGACCCGGGACTAGCGGTTCCTACGAGCAGTACTTC. Encoded protein: CASRPGTSGSYEQYF.

The V gene is TRBV5-1, the J gene TRBJ2-3; TRBD1 matches at 7 bases. Germline CDR1 SGHRS, CDR2 YFSETQ. The CDR3 sequence is 15 residues long. The V segment lost 0 bases and the J segment 8 bases; nucleotides outside the gene matches: 9. The CDR3, as DNA: TGCGCCAGCAGCTTGGCAGGGACAGTCTTTGGTACGCAGTATTTT. Its translation is CASSLAGTVFGTQYF.

The CDR3 DNA reads as TGTGCCAGCTCGTACCTTAACGGGTCCTACAATGAGCAGTTCTTC. Its translation is CASSYLNGSYNEQFF. The gene calls are TRBV5-5 and TRBJ2-1; no firm D call. Trimming pared 7 bases from V and 1 base from J, leaving 15 bases between. The CDR3 runs 15 residues. The germline gives CDR1 SGHKS, CDR2 YYEKEE (reference sequence).

This clone is classed as large. The V and J genes are TRBV2 and TRBJ1-1; D remains ambiguous. Germline lookup yields CDR1 SNHLY and CDR2 FYNNEI. The CDR3 is made up of 14 amino acids. V was trimmed by 4 bases and J by 5 bases, leaving 14 bases between them. For the CDR3, the DNA is TGTGCCAGCAGTGTGTCCACTATGGGGACTGAAGCTTTCTTT. Translating it yields CASSVSTMGTEAFF. The full variable domain, completed using reference TRBV2 and TRBJ1-1, is EPEVTQTPSHQVTQMGQEVILRCVPISNHLYFYWYRQILGQKVEFLVSFYNNEISEKSEIFDDQFSVERPDGSNFTLKIRSTKLEDSAMYFCASSVSTMGTEAFFGQGTRLTVV.

As for this clone: The sample contains more than one DNA sequence encoding this CDR3. V gene TRBV4-2 combines with J gene TRBJ2-2; 11 bases map to TRBD2. The V segment lost 4 bases and the J segment 1 base; nucleotides outside the gene matches: 2. The CDR3 runs to 16 residues. From germline, CDR1 is LGHNA and CDR2 YNFKEQ. The CDR3 region has the DNA TGTGCCAGCAGCCCGGGGACTAGCGGGAACACCGGGGAGCTGTTTTTT. Translation: CASSPGTSGNTGELFF.

This chain joins TRBV7-2 and TRBJ2-5, with D possibly matching TRBD1 (5 bases). The end of the DNA fits TRBJ2-7 better, so the J call may be wrong. The length of the CDR3 is 16 residues. The germline CDR1 and CDR2 sequences are SGHTA and FQGNSA. As DNA, the CDR3 is TGTGCCAGCAGCTCAATTGGGGCTCAATCAGCCTACGAGCAGTACTTC. Translated, it gives CASSSIGAQSAYEQYF.

V gene TRBV27 combines with J gene TRBJ2-7; TRBD2 agrees at 9 bases. J gave up 4 bases and V 5 bases, and 6 bases lay outside the gene matches. The CDR3 loop spans 14 amino acids. Germline V lookup: CDR1 MNHEY, CDR2 SMNVEV (reference sequence). The CDR3 DNA follows: TGTGCCAGCAGTCTAGCGGGACTTCTTTACGAGCAGTACTTC. It is translated as CASSLAGLLYEQYF.

This chain uses TRBV11-2 with TRBJ1-1; possibly TRBD1 for D (5 bases). This CDR3 has 14 residues. The V end lost 5 bases, the J end lost 1 base, and 11 bases lay between the germline ends. Germline V lookup: CDR1 SGHAT, CDR2 FQNNGV. CDR3 sequence: CASSVSRGNTEAFF. The CDR3 DNA is TGTGCCAGCAGCGTATCGAGGGGGAACACTGAAGCTTTCTTT.

This sequence joins TRBV4-2 and TRBJ2-3; D may be TRBD2 (6 bases). The CDR3 is 16 residues long. Germline CDR1 is LGHNA and CDR2 is YNFKEQ. Between the trimmed V and J ends, which lost 6 bases and 7 bases, there was a span of 23 bases. The CDR3 loop is CASRHGGASEGYTQYF. CDR3 sequence (DNA): TGTGCCAGCAGACACGGGGGAGCTAGCGAAGGATATACGCAGTATTTT.

This chain links TRBV30 with TRBJ1-4; D possibly corresponds to TRBD1 (6 bases). Germline V CDR1 and CDR2: GTSNPN, SVGIG (reference sequence). Trimming stripped 2 bases from V and 8 bases from J, with 15 bases between. The CDR3 is 14 amino acids. CDR3 DNA: TGTGCCTGGAGTCACAGGGTGATGGGGGAAAAACTGTTTTTT. Translated, it gives CAWSHRVMGEKLFF.

Comments on this clone: A read error may produce the germline difference seen at one junction end. This sequence joins TRBV7-7 and TRBJ2-5; D is uncertain. The CDR3 loop spans 15 amino acids. Germline lookup yields CDR1 SSHAT and CDR2 FNYEAQ (reference sequence). The CDR3 protein is CASSLAMSYQETQYF. The DNA for the CDR3 is TGTGCTAGCAGCTTAGCAATGTCGTACCAAGAGACCCAGTACTTC.

The rearrangement links TRBV5-5 to TRBJ2-3; 8 bases align to TRBD1. Per germline, CDR1 SGHKS and CDR2 YYEKEE (reference sequence). The CDR3 length is 15 residues. The ends lost 3 bases at V and 3 bases at J; junction bases unmatched: 6. CDR3 nucleotides: TGTGCCAGCAGCTGGAACCGGGACAGGACAGATACGCAGTATTTT. Translation gives CASSWNRDRTDTQYF.